This TCR beta chain was captured by sequencing in a study of cytomegalovirus exposure and HLA in healthy donors. Whole-study findings and limits: Most TCR beta V segments were productive about 87% or about 30% of the time in an earlier analysis. TCR beta V- and J-gene trimming was later associated with a missense DCLRE1C variant.

PCR amplification relied on 60 Vbeta primers (plus 13 Jbeta primers). TCRdb keeps only in-frame clones here, not all; method: immunoSEQ multiplex PCR. The sample carries approximately 100,000 clones, 65% to 75% recorded once. The CDR3 is made up of 13 amino acids. The germline gives CDR1 SQVTM, CDR2 ANQGSEA. V dropped 7 bases and J dropped 1; count of bases not matched to a gene: 3. Details on this clone: The antigen remains undetermined.

The sample was PBMCs. The rearrangement joins TRBV29-1 to TRBJ2-1; 8 bases line up with TRBD2. The receptor was derived from a woman between 18 and 30 years old in good health and CMV-seropositive. The CDR3 nucleotides read TGCAGCGCGCTAGCGGGTTCCTACAATGAGCAGTTCTTC. This sequence encodes CSALAGSYNEQFF.